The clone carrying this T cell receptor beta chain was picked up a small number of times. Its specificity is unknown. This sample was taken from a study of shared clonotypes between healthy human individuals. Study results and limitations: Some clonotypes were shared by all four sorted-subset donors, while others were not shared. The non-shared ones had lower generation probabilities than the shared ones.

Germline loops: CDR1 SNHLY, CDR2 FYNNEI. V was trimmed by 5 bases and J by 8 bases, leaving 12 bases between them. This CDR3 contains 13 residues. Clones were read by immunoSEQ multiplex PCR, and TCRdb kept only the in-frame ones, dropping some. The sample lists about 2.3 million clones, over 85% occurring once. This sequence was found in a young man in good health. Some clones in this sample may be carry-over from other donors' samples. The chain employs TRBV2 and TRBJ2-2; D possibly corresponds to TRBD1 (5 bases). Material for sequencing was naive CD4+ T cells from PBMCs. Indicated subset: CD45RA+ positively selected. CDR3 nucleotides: TGTGCCAGCAGTCTCATCCCAGGGGGGGAGCTGTTTTTT. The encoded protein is CASSLIPGGELFF. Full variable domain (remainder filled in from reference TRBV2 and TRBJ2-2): EPEVTQTPSHQVTQMGQEVILRCVPISNHLYFYWYRQILGQKVEFLVSFYNNEISEKSEIFDDQFSVERPDGSNFTLKIRSTKLEDSAMYFCASSLIPGGELFFGEGSRLTVL.